These 20 T cell receptor beta chains originate from one sample sequenced in a study of Graves' ophthalmopathy and Graves' hyperthyroidism. The authors amplified TCR beta CDR3 regions, and they did so from RNA transcripts for repertoire sequencing. HTBI primers served in a first-round RT-PCR, which a second-round multiplex PCR followed. MiXCR was run by TCRdb on the multiplex PCR reads, yielding one entry per CDR3 protein. The sample yields roughly 1.1 million distinct CDR3 sequences, about 36% seen once. The specimen was peripheral blood or thyroid tissue (not recorded which). The receptors come from an adult man with Graves' hyperthyroidism.

The V call is TRBV7-2, the J call TRBJ2-7; 7 nucleotides line up with TRBD2. Germline CDR1 SGHTA, CDR2 FQGNSA. V shed 8 bases, J shed 1 base, and the junction held 5 bases outside the gene matches. There are 13 residues in the CDR3. The CDR3 spells CASARGDSYEQYF. The CDR3 nucleotides read TGTGCCAGCGCACGGGGGGATTCCTACGAGCAGTACTTC.

The rearrangement joins TRBV7-9 to TRBJ2-3; D unclear. The CDR3 extends over 12 amino acids. In germline, CDR1 is SEHNR, CDR2 FQNEAQ (reference sequence). V lost 4 bases to trimming and J lost 4 bases, with 6 bases between them. This CDR3 reads CASSSRADTQYF. For the CDR3, the DNA is TGTGCCAGCAGCTCTAGAGCAGATACGCAGTATTTT.

This clonotype was recorded many times. The gene calls are TRBV28 and TRBJ1-2, with D perhaps matching TRBD1 (5 bases). The CDR3 contains 10 residues. V gave up 11 bases and J gave up 5 bases, with 9 bases separating them. CDR1 MDHEN and CDR2 SYDVKM come from the germline V gene. The CDR3 DNA sequence: TGTGCCGTACAGGAATATGGCTACACCTTC. Its protein product is CAVQEYGYTF.

The rearrangement joins TRBV13 to TRBJ2-2, with D possibly TRBD2 on 6 matching bases. Germline CDR1 and CDR2: PRHDT and FYEKMQ (reference sequence). The CDR3 extends over 17 amino acids. The ends were cut back, 1 base at V and 4 bases at J, with 16 bases in the middle. CDR3 nucleotides: TGTGCCAGCAGCTTAGCGTGGACGGGAGTTGGCACCGGGGAGCTGTTTTTT. Its protein product is CASSLAWTGVGTGELFF.

The sample holds many counts of this clonotype. The chain uses TRBV7-9 and TRBJ1-4, with D uncertain. The length of the CDR3 is 14 residues. The germline CDR1 and CDR2 sequences are SEHNR and FQNEAQ (reference sequence). Trimming took off 5 bases at V and 8 bases at J, with 15 bases between the two ends. This CDR3 is CASSRPDVGEKLFF. Here the CDR3 DNA reads TGTGCCAGCAGCCGGCCGGACGTGGGGGAAAAACTGTTTTTT.

There are a few counts of this clonotype. The rearrangement links TRBV6-5 to TRBJ1-1; no reliable D call. Trimming left V 7 bases short and J 0 bases short, with 18 bases between. Germline values: CDR1 MNHEY, CDR2 SVGAGI. The CDR3 extends over 16 amino acids. The CDR3 loop reads CASKRSQQNMNTEAFF. As DNA, the CDR3 is TGTGCCAGCAAAAGGTCCCAACAGAATATGAACACTGAAGCTTTCTTT.

In regard to this clonotype: The CDR3 end shows no conserved phenylalanine or tryptophan, and so a read error is likely. It is unclear where the CDR3 begins or ends on the DNA, so no DNA is shown, and the CDR3 is as TCRdb lists it. CDR3 sequence: CASSGLVGT. V usage is TRBV14 and J usage is TRBJ1-3. Both ends counted, the CDR3 spans 9 residues. Germline values: CDR1 SGHDN, CDR2 FVKESK.

The CDR3 region has the DNA TGTGCCGCGAGGTGGGCGGCGGACCGAACCTATGGCTACACCTTC. Its protein is CAARWAADRTYGYTF. The chain joins TRBV10-3 to TRBJ1-2; D call uncertain. Germline V gives CDR1 ENHRY, CDR2 SYGVKD. This CDR3 is 15 amino acids long. V lost 11 bases to trimming and J lost 4 bases, with 23 bases between them.

The CDR3 loop is CASIAYTGELFF. CDR3 nucleotide sequence: TGTGCCAGCATCGCTTACACCGGGGAGCTGTTTTTT. The chain carries TRBV5-5 and TRBJ2-2; D remains ambiguous. The germline V gene encodes CDR1 SGHKS and CDR2 YYEKEE (reference sequence). Deletions cut 6 bases from V and 3 bases from J, with 6 bases between. The length of the CDR3 is 12 residues.

This clonotype was recorded at least ten times. This sequence joins TRBV7-9 and TRBJ1-1; D ambiguous. Trimming took 3 bases from V and 4 from J, leaving 21 bases between them. The germline gives CDR1 SEHNR, CDR2 FQNEAQ (reference sequence). The CDR3 spans 17 residues. Written as DNA, the CDR3 is TGTGCCAGCAGCTTCTTGGGCGGACTTTCATTACCCACTGAAGCTTTCTTT. Translation gives CASSFLGGLSLPTEAFF.

This chain's CDR3 is CASRVISPNTEAFF. The CDR3 DNA reads as TGTGCCAGCAGGGTGATATCACCGAACACTGAAGCTTTCTTT. The chain uses TRBV7-9 and TRBJ1-1; the D is unclear. CDR3 length: 14 residues. CDR1 and CDR2 from the germline V gene are SEHNR and FQNEAQ (reference sequence). V lost 6 bases and J 1 base, leaving 12 bases between the germline ends.

In this sample, this clonotype turned up many times. The CDR3: CASTPAGGETQYF. The CDR3 DNA is TGTGCCAGCACCCCGGCTGGCGGAGAGACCCAGTACTTC. This sequence joins TRBV12-3 or TRBV12-4 and TRBJ2-5; D ambiguous. This CDR3 is built from 13 residues. Trimming shortened V by 7 bases and J by 4 bases, and 13 bases separated the two germline ends.

The chain recombines TRBV5-1 with TRBJ2-7, with TRBD1 as a possible D gene (6 bases). The CDR3 is 14 residues long. Looked up from germline, CDR1 is SGHRS and CDR2 is YFSETQ. V was trimmed by 4 bases and J by 2 bases, leaving 13 bases between them. CDR3 region: CASSDRDTTYEQYF. The DNA of the CDR3 is TGCGCCAGCAGCGACCGGGACACAACCTACGAGCAGTACTTC. The full variable domain, in which reference TRBV5-1 and TRBJ2-7 provide the parts outside the CDR3, is KAGVTQTPRYLIKTRGQQVTLSCSPISGHRSVSWYQQTPGQGLQFLFEYFSETQRNKGNFPGRFSGRQFSNSRSEMNVSTLELGDSALYLCASSDRDTTYEQYFGPGTRLTVT.

This CDR3 is CASSHYVQETQYF. In DNA, the CDR3 is TGCGCCAGCAGCCATTACGTCCAAGAGACCCAGTACTTC. V usage is TRBV4-1 and J usage is TRBJ2-5; D gene uncertain. The CDR3 totals 13 residues. Per germline, CDR1 MGHRA and CDR2 YSYEKL. Trimming shortened V by 3 bases and J by 1 base, and 6 bases separated the two germline ends.

This clonotype was seen a handful of times. This rearrangement joins TRBV10-3 to TRBJ1-5, with 8 bases that match TRBD1. Unmatched junction bases numbered 8, after V lost 6 bases and J lost 7 bases. The CDR3 length is 14 residues. The germline V gene encodes CDR1 ENHRY and CDR2 SYGVKD. The CDR3 sequence: CAIRPTGTGQPQHF. The CDR3 nucleotides read TGTGCCATCAGACCGACCGGGACAGGACAGCCCCAGCATTTT.

The chain is built from TRBV7-4 and TRBJ2-5, with 14 bases that match TRBD2. This CDR3 is built from 17 residues. Germline lookup yields CDR1 SGHVT and CDR2 SQSDAQ. Trimming at V came to 5 bases and at J to 5 bases, leaving 10 bases not matched to a gene. CDR3 protein: CASSTLRGLAGDETQYF. As DNA, the CDR3 is TGTGCCAGCAGCACCCTCCGGGGACTAGCGGGAGACGAGACCCAGTACTTC.

V is TRBV12-3 or TRBV12-4 and J is TRBJ1-4; perhaps TRBD1 as D (5 bases). The CDR3 runs 14 residues. V shed 6 bases and J shed 8 bases, with 16 bases lying between them. CDR3 residues: CASSPGILGEKLFF. The CDR3 nucleotides read TGTGCCAGCAGCCCAGGGATACTTGGGGAAAAACTGTTTTTT.

There are many counts of this clonotype. The chain is built from TRBV2 and TRBJ2-3; 8 positions match TRBD2. With 10 bases clipped from V and 0 bases from J, the junction kept 6 bases outside the gene matches. This CDR3 region has 14 residues. CDR1 is SNHLY and CDR2 is FYNNEI in the germline V gene. Written as DNA, the CDR3 is TGTGCCACCCAGCGGGAGTGGAGCACAGATACGCAGTATTTT. Translated, it gives CATQREWSTDTQYF.

This clonotype was counted many times. This chain joins TRBV11-2 and TRBJ1-4, with a possible D match to TRBD1 (6 bases). The CDR3 is made up of 12 amino acids. Germline V CDR1 and CDR2: SGHAT, FQNNGV. V was trimmed by 11 bases and J by 4 bases, leaving 11 bases between them. CDR3 DNA sequence: TGTGCCTCCCGCAGGGGTAATGAAAAACTGTTTTTT. Translation: CASRRGNEKLFF.

At least ten counts were recorded for this clonotype. V usage is TRBV10-3 and J usage is TRBJ2-7; D possibly corresponds to TRBD1 (5 bases). Trimming took off 0 bases at V and 6 bases at J, with 6 bases between the two ends. Germline CDR1 is ENHRY and CDR2 is SYGVKD. CDR3 size: 12 residues. CDR3 loop: CAISESTVEQYF. The DNA for the CDR3 is TGTGCCATCAGTGAGTCGACAGTCGAGCAGTACTTC.